This TCR beta chain was observed in a study of blood T cell repertoires in COVID-19. Overall study context: Collection of acute and convalescent COVID-19 samples took place in the United States, Italy and Spain. In each case, the material was cDNA or gDNA derived from T cells, B-cell-depleted T cells, or PBMCs.

In the original workflow: Researchers report that nucleated cell counts were estimated from reference gene primer amplification. Some clones are missing from TCRdb's copy, which holds only in-frame ones; the method was immunoSEQ multiplex PCR. V and J calls plus clone size are reproduced from that table; the DNA served to infer D and trimming. The sample lists about 250,000 clones; 80% to 90% were seen once. CDR1 and CDR2 from the germline V gene are MNHEY and SVGAGI. The CDR3 is 14 residues long. The trim removed 4 bases at V and 7 bases at J, leaving 5 bases unmatched. The source material was peripheral blood. The receptor was isolated from a man aged 25 to 45 with acute or convalescent COVID-19. This chain links TRBV6-5 with TRBJ2-7; 12 nucleotides align to TRBD1. CDR3 sequence: CASSFRDRGLEQYF. As DNA, the CDR3 is TGTGCCAGCAGTTTCCGGGACAGGGGGCTTGAGCAGTACTTC.